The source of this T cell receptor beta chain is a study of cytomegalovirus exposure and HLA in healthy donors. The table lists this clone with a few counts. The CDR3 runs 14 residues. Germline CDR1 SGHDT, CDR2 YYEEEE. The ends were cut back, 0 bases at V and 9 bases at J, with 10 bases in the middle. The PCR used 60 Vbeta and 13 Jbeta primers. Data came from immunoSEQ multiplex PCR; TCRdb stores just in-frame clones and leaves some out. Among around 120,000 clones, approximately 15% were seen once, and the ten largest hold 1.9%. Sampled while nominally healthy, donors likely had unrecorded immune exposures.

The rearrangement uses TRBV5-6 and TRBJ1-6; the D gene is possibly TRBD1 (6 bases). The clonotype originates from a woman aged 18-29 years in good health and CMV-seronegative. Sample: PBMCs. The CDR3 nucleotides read TGTGCCAGCAGCTTGGGGACAGTTGGTTCACCCCTCCACTTT. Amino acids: CASSLGTVGSPLHF.